The T cell receptor (beta chain) under discussion was sequenced for a study of beta chain features in type 1 diabetes. A CD45RO/CCR7/CD25/CD127/CD95/CD27 panel sorted naive, central memory, regulatory and stem cell-like memory CD4+ cells. Investigators reverse transcribed all isolated RNA, so they sequenced expressed TCRB transcripts. The protocol was immunoSEQ multiplex PCR, while the TCRdb copy is restricted to in-frame clones and leaves out a portion. The sample yields about 640,000 clones, about an eighth seen once. Study-wide results and caveats: For TCRB rearrangement, an influence of HLA type remained unresolved here. Among patients with Type 1 diabetes, TCRB CDR3s were moderately but significantly shorter in every one of the four CD4+ subsets.

A word on this clone: The antigen is unknown.

The CDR3 is 14 amino acids. Germline CDR1 reads SGHTS; CDR2 reads YDEGEE. Trimming took off 4 bases at V and 6 bases at J, with 16 bases between the two ends. Sequencing was performed on naive CD4+ T cells from blood. The chain joins TRBV5-8 to TRBJ1-2; D not certain. The sequence was obtained from a man aged 25 to 45 with type 1 diabetes. The CDR3 DNA sequence: TGTGCCAGCAGCGATCCAGAAGATAGCGATGGCTACACCTTC. This gives the protein CASSDPEDSDGYTF.